The text below deals with one TCR beta chain. This clone was detected once. There is no known antigen for this receptor. No base quality values were provided; no much bigger clone lies one nucleotide off. CND-RA patients tested negative on the clinical CCP2 antibody test, and even with active therapy their joint destruction kept progressing. Every CND-RA patient showed typical joint destruction in the wrists and ankles and had failed conventional anti-rheumatic therapy. Instead of being sampled at diagnosis, CND-RA patients were sampled after long disease histories, which in several cases spanned decades. Approximately 50 millilitres of EDTA-anticoagulated peripheral blood were drawn from each patient. Density gradient separation with Ficoll-Paque PLUS was used to isolate peripheral blood mononuclear cells. Using AutoMACS magnetic bead positive selection, CD8+ cells were isolated from either fresh or cryopreserved PBMCs, and flow cytometry was used to check purity. Genomic DNA was extracted with Nucleospin Tissue or Tissue XS kits and quantified on a Qubit 2.0 fluorometer.

Trimming costs V 6 bases and J 0 bases, and their ends lie 12 bases apart. CDR1 is given as MDHEN and CDR2 as SYDVKM, both from the germline V gene. Its CDR3 holds 14 amino acids, cysteine through phenylalanine. Just CDR3 DNA is preserved here, 42 bases in frame from base 1. Genomic DNA from CD8+ cells was used for TCRbeta sequencing according to the manufacturer's instructions. A genomics technology centre in Finland performed the TCRbeta sequencing with the immunoSEQ assay. As for the original processing: Clonotype tables produced by the immunoSEQ preprocessing pipeline were converted into VDJtools format, and non-productive clonotypes were filtered out. Samples below 10,000 reads were excluded and the rest subsampled to 10,000 reads; most of the eight CND-RA samples passed. Shannon-Wiener, Simpson and clonality indices were calculated with the VDJtools CalcDiversityStats function on data subsampled to 10,000 reads. To infer antigen specificity, non-singleton TCRbeta clonotypes were hard-matched against VDJdb, meaning no mismatches were allowed. CDR3 sequences that differed by one amino acid (Hamming distance 1) were grouped together into clusters with potentially shared antigen targets. After groups were resampled to six samples, public clonotypes were tested for group enrichment with one-sided Fisher's exact tests, and this procedure was repeated ten times. The immuneACCESS repertoire file appears here via TCRdb, limited to in-frame rearrangements. These files lack a portion of the clones; in checked studies, under half of the deficit traces to unresolved V genes, and the cause of the others is not known. That table supplies the V and J calls and clone size; D and trimming were determined from the DNA. Present in this sample are 4,000 to 4,500 clones, approximately 72% of which were seen just once. The top ten clones comprise roughly 38% of the sample.

The source of the sample is a study of CD8 T cells in seronegative destructive rheumatoid arthritis (TCRdb year 2020). With regard to the full study: At the time of sampling, biological drugs were being given to seven out of the eight CND-RA patients. Researchers compared peripheral CD8+ TCRbeta repertoires from patients with CCP-negative destructive rheumatoid arthritis (CND-RA) against repertoires from newly diagnosed seropositive RA, seronegative RA and healthy controls. The seropositive RA, seronegative RA and healthy control comparison cohorts were obtained from an earlier published TCRbeta dataset rather than being newly sequenced.

What the study reported, not specific to this receptor: With age adjusted for, CD8+ TCRbeta repertoires in CND-RA patients appeared less diverse and more clonal than repertoires in other RA subtypes. In the absence of diagnostic samples, TCR repertoire differences may be partly attributable to poor disease control over the years rather than being present at onset. The authors read the apparently distinct set of enriched public clonotypes carried by CND-RA patients as support for a separate disease subset. The small size of the CND-RA cohort was acknowledged as a study limitation. Across the 100,000 to 150,000 clonotypes tested, no public clonotype enrichment survived Benjamini-Hochberg correction. Compared with controls and other RA subtypes, CND-RA repertoires contained more CMV-reactive and fewer influenza A-reactive CD8+ TCRbeta sequences.

The specimen sequenced was CD8+ T cells from blood. The V and J genes are TRBV28 and TRBJ2-7; the D gene is perhaps TRBD1, from 6 matching bases. This TCR came from a woman aged 50-75 years with seronegative destructive rheumatoid arthritis. The CDR3 here reads CASSDRKSSYEQYF. The DNA reads as follows: TGTGCCAGCAGCGACAGGAAGAGCTCCTACGAGCAGTACTTC.